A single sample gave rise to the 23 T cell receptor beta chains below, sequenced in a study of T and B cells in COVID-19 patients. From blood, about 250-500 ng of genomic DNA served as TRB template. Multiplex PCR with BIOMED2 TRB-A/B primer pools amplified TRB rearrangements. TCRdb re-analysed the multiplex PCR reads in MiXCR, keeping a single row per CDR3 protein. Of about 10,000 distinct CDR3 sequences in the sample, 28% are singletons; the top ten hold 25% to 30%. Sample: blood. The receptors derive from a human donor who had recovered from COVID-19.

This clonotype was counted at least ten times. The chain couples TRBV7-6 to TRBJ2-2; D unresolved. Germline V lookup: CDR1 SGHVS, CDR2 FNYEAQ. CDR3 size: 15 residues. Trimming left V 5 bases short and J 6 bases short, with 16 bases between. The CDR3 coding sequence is TGTGCCAGCAGCGCCTTCCCCTTCACGGCCGGGGAGCTGTTTTTT. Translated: CASSAFPFTAGELFF. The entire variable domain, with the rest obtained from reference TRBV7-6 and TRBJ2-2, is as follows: GAGVSQSPRYKVTKRGQDVALRCDPISGHVSLYWYRQALGQGPEFLTYFNYEAQQDKSGLPNDRFSAERPEGSISTLTIQRTEQRDSAMYRCASSAFPFTAGELFFGEGSRLTVL.

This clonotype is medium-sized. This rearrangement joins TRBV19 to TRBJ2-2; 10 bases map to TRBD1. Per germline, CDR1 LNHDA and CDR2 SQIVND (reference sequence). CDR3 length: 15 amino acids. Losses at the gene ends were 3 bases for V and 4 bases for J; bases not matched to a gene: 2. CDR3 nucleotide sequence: TGTGCCAGTAGTATGGGGACAGGGGTCACCGGGGAGCTGTTTTTT. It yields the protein CASSMGTGVTGELFF.

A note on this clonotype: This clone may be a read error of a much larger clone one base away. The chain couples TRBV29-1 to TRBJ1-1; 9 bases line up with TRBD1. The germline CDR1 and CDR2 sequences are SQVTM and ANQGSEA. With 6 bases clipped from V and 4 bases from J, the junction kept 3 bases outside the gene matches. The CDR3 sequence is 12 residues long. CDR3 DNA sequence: TGCAGCGTCGTGACAGGGGGCACTGAAGCTTTCTTT. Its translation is CSVVTGGTEAFF. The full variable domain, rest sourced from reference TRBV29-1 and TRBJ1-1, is SAVISQKPSRDICQRGTSLTIQCQVDSQVTMMFWYRQQPGQSLTLIATANQGSEATYESGFVIDKFPISRPNLTFSTLTVSNMSPEDSSIYLCSVVTGGTEAFFGQGTRLTVV.

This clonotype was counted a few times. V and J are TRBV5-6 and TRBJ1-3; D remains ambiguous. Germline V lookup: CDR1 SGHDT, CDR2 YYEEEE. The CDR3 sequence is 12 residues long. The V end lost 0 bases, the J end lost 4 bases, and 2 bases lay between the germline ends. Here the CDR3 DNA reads TGTGCCAGCAGCTTGGGGGGAAACACCATATATTTT. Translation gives CASSLGGNTIYF.

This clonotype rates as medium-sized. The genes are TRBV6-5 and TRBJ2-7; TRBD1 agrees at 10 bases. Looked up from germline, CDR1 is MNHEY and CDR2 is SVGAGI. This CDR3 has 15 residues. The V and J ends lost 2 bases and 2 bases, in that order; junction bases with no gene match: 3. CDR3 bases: TGTGCCAGCAGTTACGGGACAGGGGTACCCTACGAGCAGTACTTC. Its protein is CASSYGTGVPYEQYF.

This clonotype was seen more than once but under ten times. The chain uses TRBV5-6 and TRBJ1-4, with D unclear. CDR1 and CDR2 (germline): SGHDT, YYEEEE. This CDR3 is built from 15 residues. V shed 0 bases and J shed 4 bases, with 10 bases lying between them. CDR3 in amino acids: CASSLGSRYNEKLFF. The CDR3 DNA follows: TGTGCCAGCAGCTTGGGCAGTCGCTATAATGAAAAACTGTTTTTT. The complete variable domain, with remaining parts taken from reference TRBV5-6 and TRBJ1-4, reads DAGVTQSPTHLIKTRGQQVTLRCSPKSGHDTVSWYQQALGQGPQFIFQYYEEEERQRGNFPDRFSGHQFPNYSSELNVNALLLGDSALYLCASSLGSRYNEKLFFGSGTQLSVL.

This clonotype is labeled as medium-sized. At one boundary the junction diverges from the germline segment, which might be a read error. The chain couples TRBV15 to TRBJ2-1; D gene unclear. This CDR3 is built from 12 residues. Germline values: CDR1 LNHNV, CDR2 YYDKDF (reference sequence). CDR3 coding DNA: TGTGCCACCAGCCGAGACCTCAATGAGCAGTTCTTC. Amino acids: CATSRDLNEQFF.

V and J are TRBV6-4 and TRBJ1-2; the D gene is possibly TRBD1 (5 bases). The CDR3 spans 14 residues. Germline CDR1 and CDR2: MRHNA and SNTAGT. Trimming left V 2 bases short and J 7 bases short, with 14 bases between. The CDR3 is CASSDGQGYGGYTF. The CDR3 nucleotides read TGTGCCAGCAGTGACGGGCAGGGATATGGTGGCTACACCTTC.

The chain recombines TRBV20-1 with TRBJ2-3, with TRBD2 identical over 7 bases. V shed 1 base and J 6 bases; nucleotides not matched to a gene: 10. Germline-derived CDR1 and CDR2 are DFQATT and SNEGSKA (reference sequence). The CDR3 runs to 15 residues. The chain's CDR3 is CSARGGGGPADTQYF. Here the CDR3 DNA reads TGCAGTGCTAGAGGGGGGGGAGGGCCCGCGGATACGCAGTATTTT.

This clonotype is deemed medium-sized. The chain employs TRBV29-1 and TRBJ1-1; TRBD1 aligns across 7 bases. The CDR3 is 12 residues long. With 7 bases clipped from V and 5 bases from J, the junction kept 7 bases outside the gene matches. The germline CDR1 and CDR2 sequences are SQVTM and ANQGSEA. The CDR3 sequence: CSGIQGRTEAFF. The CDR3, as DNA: TGCAGCGGCATACAGGGGAGAACTGAAGCTTTCTTT.

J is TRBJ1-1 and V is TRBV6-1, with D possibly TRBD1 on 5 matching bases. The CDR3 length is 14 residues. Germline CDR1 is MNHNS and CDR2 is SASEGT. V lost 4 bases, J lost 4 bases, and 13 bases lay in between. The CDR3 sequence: CASSAQGSATEAFF. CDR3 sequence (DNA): TGTGCCAGCAGTGCGCAGGGTAGCGCCACTGAAGCTTTCTTT.

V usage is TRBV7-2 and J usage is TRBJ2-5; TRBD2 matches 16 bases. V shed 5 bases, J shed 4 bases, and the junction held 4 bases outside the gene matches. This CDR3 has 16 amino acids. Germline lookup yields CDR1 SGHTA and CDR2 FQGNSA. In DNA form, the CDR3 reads TGTGCCAGCAGCCCAGGGACTAGCGGGGGGGCAGAGACCCAGTACTTC. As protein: CASSPGTSGGAETQYF.

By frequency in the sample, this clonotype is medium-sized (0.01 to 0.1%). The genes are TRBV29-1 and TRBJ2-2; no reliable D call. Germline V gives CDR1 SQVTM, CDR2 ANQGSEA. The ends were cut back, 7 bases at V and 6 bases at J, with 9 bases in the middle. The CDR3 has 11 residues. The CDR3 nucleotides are TGCAGCGGATATGAGGCCGGGGAGCTGTTTTTT. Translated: CSGYEAGELFF.

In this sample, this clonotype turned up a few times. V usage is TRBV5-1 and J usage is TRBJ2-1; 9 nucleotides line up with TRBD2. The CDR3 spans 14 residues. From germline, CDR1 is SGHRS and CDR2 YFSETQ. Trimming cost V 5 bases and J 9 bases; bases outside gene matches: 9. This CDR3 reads CASRPGTSSGEQFF. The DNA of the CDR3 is TGCGCCAGCAGACCCGGGACTAGCAGCGGTGAGCAGTTCTTC.

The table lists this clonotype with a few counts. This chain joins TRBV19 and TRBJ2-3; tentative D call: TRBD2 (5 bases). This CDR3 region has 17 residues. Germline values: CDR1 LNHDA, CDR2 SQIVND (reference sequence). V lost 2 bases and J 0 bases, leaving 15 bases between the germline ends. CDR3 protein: CASSIPSLGSSTDTQYF. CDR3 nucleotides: TGTGCCAGTAGTATACCCTCCCTAGGGAGTAGCACAGATACGCAGTATTTT.

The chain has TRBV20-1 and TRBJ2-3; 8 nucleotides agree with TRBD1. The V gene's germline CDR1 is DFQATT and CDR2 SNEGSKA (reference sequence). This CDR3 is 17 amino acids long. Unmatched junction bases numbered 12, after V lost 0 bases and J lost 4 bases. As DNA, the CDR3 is TGCAGTGCTAGAGATAAGCTACCAGGGGGCTGGGCAGATACGCAGTATTTT. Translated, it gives CSARDKLPGGWADTQYF.

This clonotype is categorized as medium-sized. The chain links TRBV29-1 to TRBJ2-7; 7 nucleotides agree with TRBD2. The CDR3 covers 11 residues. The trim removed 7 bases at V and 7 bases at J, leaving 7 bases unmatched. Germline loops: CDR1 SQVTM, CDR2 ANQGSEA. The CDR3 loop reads CSAGGEGEQYF. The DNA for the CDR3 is TGCAGCGCCGGAGGGGAGGGGGAGCAGTACTTC.

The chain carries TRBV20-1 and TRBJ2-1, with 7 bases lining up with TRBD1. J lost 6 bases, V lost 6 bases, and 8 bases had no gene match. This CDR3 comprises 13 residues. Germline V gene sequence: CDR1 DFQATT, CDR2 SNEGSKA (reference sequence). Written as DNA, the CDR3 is TGCAGTGCCGAAAGGACAGGCCTCAATGAGCAGTTCTTC. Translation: CSAERTGLNEQFF.

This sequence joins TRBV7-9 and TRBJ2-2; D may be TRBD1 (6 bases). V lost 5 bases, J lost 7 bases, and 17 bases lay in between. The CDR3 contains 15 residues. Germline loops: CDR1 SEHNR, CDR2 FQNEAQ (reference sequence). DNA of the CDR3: TGTGCCAGCAGCCCCCAAGGGGGTCGAAACGGGGAGCTGTTTTTT. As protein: CASSPQGGRNGELFF.

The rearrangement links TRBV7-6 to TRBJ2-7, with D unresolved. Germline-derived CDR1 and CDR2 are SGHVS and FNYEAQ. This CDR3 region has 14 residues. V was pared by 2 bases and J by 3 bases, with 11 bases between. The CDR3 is CASSLSAGIYEQYF. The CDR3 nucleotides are TGTGCCAGCAGCTTATCGGCAGGAATCTACGAGCAGTACTTC.

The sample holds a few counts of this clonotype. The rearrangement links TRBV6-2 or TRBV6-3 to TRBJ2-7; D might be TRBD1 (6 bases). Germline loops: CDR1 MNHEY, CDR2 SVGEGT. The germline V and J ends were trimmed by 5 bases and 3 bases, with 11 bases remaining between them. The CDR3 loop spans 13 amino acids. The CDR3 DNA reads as TGTGCCAGCAGTACTCGGGACAACTACGAGCAGTACTTC. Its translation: CASSTRDNYEQYF.

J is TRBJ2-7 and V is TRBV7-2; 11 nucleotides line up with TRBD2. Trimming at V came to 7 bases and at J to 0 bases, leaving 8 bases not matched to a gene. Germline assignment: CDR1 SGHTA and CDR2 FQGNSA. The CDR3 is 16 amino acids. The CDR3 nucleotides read TGTGCCAGCACCCTAGCGGGAGGTGCCCTCTCCTACGAGCAGTACTTC. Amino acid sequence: CASTLAGGALSYEQYF.

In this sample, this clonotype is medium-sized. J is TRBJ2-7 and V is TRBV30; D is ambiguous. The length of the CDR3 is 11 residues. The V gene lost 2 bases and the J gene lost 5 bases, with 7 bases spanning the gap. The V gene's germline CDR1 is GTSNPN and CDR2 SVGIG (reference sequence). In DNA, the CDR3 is TGTGCCTGGAGTATAACCCACGAGCAGTACTTC. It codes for CAWSITHEQYF.